These 15 T cell receptor beta chains originate from one sample sequenced in a study of cytomegalovirus exposure and HLA in healthy donors. It was with 60 Vbeta and 13 Jbeta primers that the PCR ran. Here immunoSEQ multiplex PCR was the method, and the copy in TCRdb shows in-frame clones only, minus some. The table lists under 90,000 clones, under 80% of them singletons. Sequencing was carried out using PBMCs. These receptors all stem from a man aged 40-50 years in good health and CMV-seropositive.

V is TRBV4-1 and J is TRBJ2-7, with 7 bases lining up with TRBD1. This CDR3 is 16 amino acids long. Losses at the gene ends were 4 bases for V and 7 bases for J; bases not matched to a gene: 16. Germline values: CDR1 MGHRA, CDR2 YSYEKL. The CDR3 nucleotides are TGCGCCAGCAGCCCGGGACCGGGACAGATCCTGGTGGAGCAGTACTTC. Protein: CASSPGPGQILVEQYF.

The CDR3 coding sequence is TGTGCCAGCAGTTTCAGGGCTGGGCCCGTCTTGAACACTGAAGCTTTCTTT. Amino acids: CASSFRAGPVLNTEAFF. V gene TRBV27 combines with J gene TRBJ1-1; D possibly corresponds to TRBD1 (5 bases). The CDR3 contains 17 residues. Germline V gene sequence: CDR1 MNHEY, CDR2 SMNVEV (reference sequence). Trimming took off 3 bases at V and 0 bases at J, with 17 bases between the two ends.

This clone was detected only once. The chain is built from TRBV19 and TRBJ1-2, with a tentative D call TRBD1 (6 bases). CDR3 size: 15 residues. V shed 3 bases and J shed 5 bases, with 16 bases lying between them. The V gene's germline CDR1 is LNHDA and CDR2 SQIVND (reference sequence). Written as DNA, the CDR3 is TGTGCCAGTAGTATTCTGGCGGGGGGCGCGTATGGCTACACCTTC. Its translation: CASSILAGGAYGYTF.

CDR3 sequence (DNA): TGTGCCAGCAGAATAGCCGGGACAGGGGGAAACACCATATATTTT. Its protein product is CASRIAGTGGNTIYF. This chain links TRBV2 with TRBJ1-3, with 9 bases fitting TRBD1. After removal of 6 bases from V and 4 bases from J, the junction contained 7 bases not matched to a gene. The CDR3 extends over 15 amino acids. Germline loops: CDR1 SNHLY, CDR2 FYNNEI.

The V gene is TRBV19, the J gene TRBJ1-2; D uncertain. The germline gives CDR1 LNHDA, CDR2 SQIVND (reference sequence). The CDR3 extends over 14 amino acids. Trimming took off 7 bases at V and 3 bases at J, with 15 bases between the two ends. CDR3 in amino acids: CASTKDGGYYGYTF. CDR3 nucleotide sequence: TGTGCCAGTACCAAGGACGGAGGGTACTATGGCTACACCTTC. The full variable domain, completed using reference TRBV19 and TRBJ1-2, is DGGITQSPKYLFRKEGQNVTLSCEQNLNHDAMYWYRQDPGQGLRLIYYSQIVNDFQKGDIAEGYSVSREKKESFPLTVTSAQKNPTAFYLCASTKDGGYYGYTFGSGTRLTVV.

This clone was counted between two and nine times. The chain joins TRBV25-1 to TRBJ2-7; 16 nucleotides align to TRBD2. Germline CDR1 MGHDK, CDR2 SYGVNS. V trimming: 7 bases; J trimming: 3 bases; junction bases outside the gene matches: 9. This CDR3 is built from 17 residues. This chain's CDR3 is CASTDAGLAGGFYEQYF. The CDR3 nucleotides read TGTGCCAGCACTGACGCGGGACTAGCGGGAGGGTTCTACGAGCAGTACTTC.

The gene calls are TRBV14 and TRBJ1-2; the D is unclear. Germline assignment: CDR1 SGHDN and CDR2 FVKESK. V shed 0 bases and J shed 4 bases, with 15 bases lying between them. The CDR3 spans 16 residues. CDR3 region: CASSQDFPGKGYGYTF. CDR3 in DNA: TGTGCCAGCAGCCAAGATTTCCCGGGGAAGGGCTATGGCTACACCTTC.

The chain employs TRBV15 and TRBJ2-4; the match to TRBD2 covers 8 bases. The CDR3 extends over 15 amino acids. Germline trimming cut 6 bases from V and 6 bases from J; bases unmatched to any gene: 10. Germline values: CDR1 LNHNV, CDR2 YYDKDF (reference sequence). The CDR3 sequence is CATRAAGGRLNIQYF. DNA for the CDR3: TGTGCCACCAGAGCCGCGGGGGGACGGCTAAACATTCAGTACTTC.

This chain links TRBV27 with TRBJ2-7, with a possible D match to TRBD1 (8 bases). The V gene's germline CDR1 is MNHEY and CDR2 SMNVEV (reference sequence). CDR3 length: 13 residues. V lost 5 bases, J lost 7 bases, and 15 bases lay in between. This chain's CDR3 is CASSIKQGGEQYF. CDR3 DNA sequence: TGTGCCAGCAGTATCAAACAGGGGGGGGAGCAGTACTTC.

This chain joins TRBV20-1 and TRBJ2-1; possibly TRBD2 for D (6 bases). The CDR3 runs 11 residues. V was trimmed by 6 bases and J by 9 bases, leaving 12 bases between them. CDR1 is DFQATT, CDR2 SNEGSKA, per germline (reference sequence). CDR3 DNA: TGCAGTGCCCCTCCGCGGGGTGAGCAGTTCTTC. This codes for CSAPPRGEQFF.

This chain connects TRBV29-1 to TRBJ2-7; TRBD1 matches at 9 bases. Germline V CDR1 and CDR2: SQVTM, ANQGSEA. The CDR3 consists of 11 residues. Germline trimming cut 6 bases from V and 7 bases from J; bases unmatched to any gene: 4. Written as DNA, the CDR3 is TGCAGCGTCGCCGGGACAGGGGAGCAGTACTTC. It encodes CSVAGTGEQYF.

V is TRBV2 and J is TRBJ2-7, with TRBD1 matching 7 bases. Germline V gene sequence: CDR1 SNHLY, CDR2 FYNNEI. This CDR3 region has 14 residues. With V trimmed by 6 bases and J by 0 bases, 5 bases remained unmatched. The CDR3 is CASRPDRNSYEQYF. In DNA form, the CDR3 reads TGTGCCAGCAGACCGGACAGGAACTCCTACGAGCAGTACTTC. The full variable domain, with the rest looked up from reference TRBV2 and TRBJ2-7, is EPEVTQTPSHQVTQMGQEVILRCVPISNHLYFYWYRQILGQKVEFLVSFYNNEISEKSEIFDDQFSVERPDGSNFTLKIRSTKLEDSAMYFCASRPDRNSYEQYFGPGTRLTVT.

This clone was detected a few times. The genes are TRBV9 and TRBJ1-6; 9 positions match TRBD1. The CDR3 is 14 residues long. The germline CDR1 and CDR2 sequences are SGDLS and YYNGEE. The V segment lost 4 bases and the J segment 10 bases; nucleotides outside the gene matches: 6. CDR3 bases: TGTGCCAGCAGCCTTGGACAGGGGAGGTCACCCCTCCACTTT. Protein sequence: CASSLGQGRSPLHF.

The chain recombines TRBV5-1 with TRBJ2-7; 9 bases match TRBD2. In germline, CDR1 is SGHRS, CDR2 YFSETQ. The CDR3 consists of 16 residues. Germline trimming cut 0 bases from V and 2 bases from J; bases unmatched to any gene: 6. The CDR3 coding sequence is TGCGCCAGCAGCTTGGTAGCTCTAGCGGGAACCTACGAGCAGTACTTC. It encodes CASSLVALAGTYEQYF.

The rearrangement links TRBV30 to TRBJ1-5, with D possibly being TRBD1 (5 bases). The germline V and J ends were trimmed by 0 bases and 3 bases, with 12 bases remaining between them. Germline lookup yields CDR1 GTSNPN and CDR2 SVGIG (reference sequence). This CDR3 has 15 residues. CDR3 loop: CAWSVRTGINQPQHF. The CDR3 DNA is TGTGCCTGGAGTGTACGAACAGGTATCAATCAGCCCCAGCATTTT. The whole variable domain, filled in from reference TRBV30 and TRBJ1-5, reads SQTIHQWPATLVQPVGSPLSLECTVEGTSNPNLYWYRQAAGRGLQLLFYSVGIGQISSEVPQNLSASRPQDRQFILSSKKLLLSDSGFYLCAWSVRTGINQPQHFGDGTRLSIL.